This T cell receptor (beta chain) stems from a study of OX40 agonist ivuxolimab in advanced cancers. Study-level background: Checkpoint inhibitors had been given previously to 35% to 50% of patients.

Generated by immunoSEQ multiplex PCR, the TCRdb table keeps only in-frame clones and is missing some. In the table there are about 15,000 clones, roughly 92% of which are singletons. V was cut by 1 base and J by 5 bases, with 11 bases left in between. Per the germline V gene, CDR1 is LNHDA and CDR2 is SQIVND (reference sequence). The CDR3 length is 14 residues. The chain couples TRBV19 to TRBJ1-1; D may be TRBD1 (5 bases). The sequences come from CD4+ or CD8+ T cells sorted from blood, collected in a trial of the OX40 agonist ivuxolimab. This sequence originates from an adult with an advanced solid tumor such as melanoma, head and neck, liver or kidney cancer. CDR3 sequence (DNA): TGTGCCAGTAGTATAGGAAAGGGGAGAACTGAAGCTTTCTTT. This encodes CASSIGKGRTEAFF. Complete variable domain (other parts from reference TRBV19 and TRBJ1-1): DGGITQSPKYLFRKEGQNVTLSCEQNLNHDAMYWYRQDPGQGLRLIYYSQIVNDFQKGDIAEGYSVSREKKESFPLTVTSAQKNPTAFYLCASSIGKGRTEAFFGQGTRLTVV.